Following are 27 T cell receptor beta chains from one sample sequenced in a study of tumor-infiltrating lymphocytes in primary liver carcinoma. The source of the blood RNA was unsorted whole blood, and germline DNA was extracted as well. Total RNA amounting to 500 ng was the source from which TCR beta cDNA was made with a constant-region primer. Investigators got TCR beta libraries out of three nested multiplex PCR rounds, done with slightly modified ARM-PCR. Both of the initial two PCR rounds ran for about 11 cycles and employed TRBV1-TRBV30 forward primers alongside a C-beta reverse primer. MiXCR was run by TCRdb on the multiplex PCR reads, yielding one entry per CDR3 protein. The sample carries about 180,000 distinct CDR3 sequences, less than 65% recorded once. Sequenced: peripheral blood. The source is a man between 40 and 49 years old with primary liver carcinoma and hepatitis B virus infection.

The sample holds a few counts of this clonotype. A read error may be the cause here, since a much bigger clone is one base away. The V gene is TRBV11-2, the J gene TRBJ2-1; TRBD2 matches at 13 bases. Germline CDR1 SGHAT, CDR2 FQNNGV. This CDR3 has 15 amino acids. The CDR3 sequence: CASSRTSGSRNDQFF. CDR3 nucleotide sequence: TGTGCCAGCAGTCGGACTAGCGGGAGCCGCAATGACCAGTTCTTC.

V usage is TRBV11-2 and J usage is TRBJ2-7, with D perhaps matching TRBD2 (6 bases). Deletions cut 4 bases from V and 2 bases from J, with 15 bases between. The length of the CDR3 is 15 residues. Germline V lookup: CDR1 SGHAT, CDR2 FQNNGV. CDR3 bases: TGTGCCAGCAGCTCCTTGGGAGGATCGCCCTACGAGCAGTACTTC. Translated: CASSSLGGSPYEQYF.

V gene TRBV11-2 combines with J gene TRBJ2-5, with a tentative D call TRBD2 (6 bases). The CDR3 spans 14 residues. V was clipped by 6 bases and J by 2 bases, with 13 bases between them. Germline V gene lookup returns CDR1 SGHAT and CDR2 FQNNGV. Written as DNA, the CDR3 is TGTGCCAGCAGTCAACCCCGGGGGCAAGAGACCCAGTACTTC. It specifies CASSQPRGQETQYF.

Comment on this clonotype: This may come from a read error, since a much larger clone is one base off. The CDR3 does not end in the conserved phenylalanine or tryptophan, so this is likely a read error. The J gene is TRBJ1-6, the V gene TRBV11-2, with TRBD1 identical over 9 bases. The junction had 4 bases not matched to a gene; V was cut back by 4 bases and J by 9 bases. The CDR3 has 14 amino acids. Per the germline V gene, CDR1 is SGHAT and CDR2 is FQNNGV. CDR3: CASSYRQGVSPLHL. CDR3 nucleotide sequence: TGTGCCAGCAGCTACAGACAGGGGGTTTCACCCCTCCACCTT.

On this clonotype itself: A read error may produce the germline difference seen at one junction end. The chain links TRBV10-3 to TRBJ2-3, with D perhaps matching TRBD1 (7 bases). The V gene's germline CDR1 is ENHRY and CDR2 SYGVKD. This CDR3 contains 13 residues. The CDR3 loop is CAIGGGPKDTQYF. The CDR3 DNA is TGTGCCATCGGAGGGGGCCCGAAGGATACACAGTATTTT.

The J gene is TRBJ1-3, the V gene TRBV14; D is unresolved. V dropped 1 base and J dropped 0 bases, with 10 bases sitting between them. CDR1 and CDR2 from the germline V gene are SGHDN and FVKESK. This CDR3 comprises 16 residues. This CDR3 reads CASSQGQTFSGNTIYF. The CDR3 DNA reads TGTGCCAGCAGCCAAGGGCAGACATTCTCTGGAAACACCATATATTTT.

The chain uses TRBV6-6 and TRBJ2-2; tentative D call: TRBD1 (5 bases). The CDR3 consists of 14 residues. Trimming took 6 bases from V and 2 from J, leaving 10 bases between them. Looked up from germline, CDR1 is MNHNY and CDR2 is SVGAGI (reference sequence). The CDR3: CASRKGHNTGELFF. As DNA, the CDR3 is TGTGCCAGCAGAAAAGGACATAACACCGGGGAGCTGTTTTTT.

The chain links TRBV10-3 to TRBJ2-6; TRBD1 might be the D (5 bases). The CDR3 loop spans 15 amino acids. The V gene lost 4 bases and the J gene lost 0 bases, with 7 bases spanning the gap. CDR1 is ENHRY, CDR2 SYGVKD, per germline. CDR3 loop: CAISGGRSGANVLTF. In DNA form, the CDR3 reads TGTGCCATCAGTGGGGGCCGCTCTGGGGCCAACGTCCTGACTTTC.

The CDR3, as DNA: TGTGCCAGCAGCATTGACAGGACTGGGGAGACCCAGTACTTC. It specifies CASSIDRTGETQYF. The rearrangement links TRBV11-2 to TRBJ2-5, with a weak D call TRBD1 (6 bases). The CDR3 sequence is 14 residues long. The germline V and J ends were trimmed by 5 bases and 5 bases, with 15 bases remaining between them. Germline V gene data show CDR1 as SGHAT and CDR2 as FQNNGV. Combining the CDR3 with reference TRBV11-2 and TRBJ2-5 gives the whole variable domain EAGVAQSPRYKIIEKRQSVAFWCNPISGHATLYWYQQILGQGPKLLIQFQNNGVVDDSQLPKDRFSAERLKGVDSTLKIQPAKLEDSAVYLCASSIDRTGETQYFGPGTRLLVL.

This chain uses TRBV13 with TRBJ2-5; maybe TRBD2 (5 bases). CDR1 and CDR2 from the germline V gene are PRHDT and FYEKMQ (reference sequence). V was pared by 5 bases and J by 5 bases, with 12 bases between. The CDR3 spans 13 residues. The CDR3 coding sequence is TGTGCCAGCAGCCTCCCGGGCGGGGAGACCCAGTACTTC. Its translation: CASSLPGGETQYF.

The CDR3 sequence: CASRGTAYNEQFF. The CDR3, as DNA: TGTGCCAGCAGAGGGACAGCCTACAATGAGCAGTTCTTC. The V call is TRBV7-9, the J call TRBJ2-1; 7 bases agree with TRBD1. Germline V CDR1 and CDR2: SEHNR, FQNEAQ (reference sequence). V was clipped by 6 bases and J by 2 bases; unmatched bases: 1. The CDR3 consists of 13 residues.

This clonotype was recorded many times. The V call is TRBV11-2, the J call TRBJ2-5; TRBD2 matches 11 bases. The ends lost 5 bases at V and 4 bases at J; junction bases unmatched: 3. This CDR3 spans 14 amino acids. In germline, CDR1 is SGHAT, CDR2 FQNNGV. The CDR3 loop is CASSNGLAGETQYF. The CDR3 DNA sequence: TGTGCCAGCAGCAATGGACTAGCGGGAGAGACCCAGTACTTC.

As to this clonotype: The conserved phenylalanine or tryptophan is not found at the CDR3 terminus, so this likely reflects a read error. J is TRBJ2-5 and V is TRBV11-2; TRBD1 is a possible D gene (8 bases). The germline CDR1 and CDR2 sequences are SGHAT and FQNNGV. The CDR3 runs to 15 residues. The chain's CDR3 is CASSTGQGGQGTQYL. The CDR3, as DNA: TGTGCCAGCAGCACCGGACAGGGAGGGCAAGGGACCCAGTACCTC.

This chain connects TRBV6-1 to TRBJ1-1; D is ambiguous. V gave up 4 bases and J gave up 5 bases, with 8 bases separating them. Germline V CDR1 and CDR2: MNHNS, SASEGT. The CDR3 totals 12 residues. The CDR3 bases are TGTGCCAGCAGTGTCGGGGATACTGAAGCTTTCTTT. Translated: CASSVGDTEAFF.

This clonotype was detected ten times or more. The rearrangement links TRBV11-2 to TRBJ2-1; a weak D match, TRBD2 (6 bases). The CDR3 runs to 16 residues. V was trimmed by 2 bases and J by 0 bases, leaving 11 bases between them. Germline CDR1 and CDR2: SGHAT and FQNNGV. CDR3 in amino acids: CASSLLAARSYNEQFF. The DNA of the CDR3 is TGTGCCAGCAGCTTATTAGCGGCCCGCTCCTACAATGAGCAGTTCTTC.

Comments on this clonotype: The junction shows a germline mismatch at one end, possibly a read error. This rearrangement joins TRBV29-1 to TRBJ2-7; 14 bases map to TRBD2. The V gene's germline CDR1 is SQVTM and CDR2 ANQGSEA. The length of the CDR3 is 13 residues. CDR3 sequence (DNA): TGCAGCGTGCGGACTAGCGGGAGGTACGAGCAGAACTTC. It translates to CSVRTSGRYEQNF.

This clonotype has only a few counts. This clone may be a read error of a much larger clone one base away. This sequence joins TRBV11-1 and TRBJ2-3; D may be TRBD1 or TRBD2 (5 bases each). The germline V and J ends were trimmed by 10 bases and 2 bases, with 25 bases remaining between them. The V gene's germline CDR1 is SGHAT and CDR2 FQDESV (reference sequence). CDR3 length equals 17 residues. CDR3 sequence reads: CANRGGPFGAHTDTQYF. CDR3 coding DNA: TGTGCCAACAGAGGAGGCCCCTTTGGGGCCCACACAGATACGCAGTATTTT.

The rearrangement joins TRBV5-5 to TRBJ2-7, with TRBD1 identical over 7 bases. V was pared by 6 bases and J by 3 bases, with 12 bases of the junction left unmatched. From germline, CDR1 is SGHKS and CDR2 YYEKEE (reference sequence). This CDR3 spans 15 amino acids. The CDR3 region has the DNA TGTGCCAGCAACTTAAGAGGGGGCGCCTACTACGAGCAGTACTTC. Translation gives CASNLRGGAYYEQYF.

This clonotype was seen once. This chain links TRBV6-5 with TRBJ1-1; possible D gene TRBD1, 5 bases. Trimming left V 2 bases short and J 1 base short, with 8 bases between. The CDR3 length is 14 residues. The germline CDR1 and CDR2 sequences are MNHEY and SVGAGI. The CDR3 sequence: CASSYQGKNTEAFF. The CDR3 bases are TGTGCCAGCAGTTACCAGGGTAAGAACACTGAAGCTTTCTTT.

In this sample, this clonotype turned up a few times. This may come from a read error, since a much larger clone is one base off. CDR3 sequence (DNA): TGTGCCAGCAACTTCGGTGGGACCTACGAGCAGTACTTC. Translated: CASNFGGTYEQYF. The chain recombines TRBV11-2 with TRBJ2-7; no clear D gene. Germline V gives CDR1 SGHAT, CDR2 FQNNGV. There are 13 residues in the CDR3. Trimming shortened V by 7 bases and J by 2 bases, and 12 bases separated the two germline ends.

As regards this clonotype: Given a much more abundant clone one base away, this may be a read error. This chain uses TRBV29-1 with TRBJ2-7, with D possibly being TRBD1 (6 bases). V dropped 5 bases and J dropped 2 bases, with 13 bases sitting between them. The CDR3 length is 13 residues. CDR1 and CDR2 (germline): SQVTM, ANQGSEA. The CDR3 nucleotides read TGCAGCGTTCCGGCACAGGGCACCTACGAGCAGTACTTC. Encoded protein: CSVPAQGTYEQYF.

Comments on this clonotype: This may be a read error: a much more frequent sequence differs by one nucleotide. The V and J genes are TRBV7-2 and TRBJ2-2, with D perhaps TRBD2 (5 bases). Germline CDR1 SGHTA, CDR2 FQGNSA. The CDR3 loop spans 15 amino acids. Trimming removed 3 bases at V and 3 bases at J, with 11 bases between. The CDR3: CASSFDGVDTGELFF. CDR3 nucleotide sequence: TGTGCCAGCAGCTTCGACGGGGTGGACACCGGGGAGCTGTTTTTT.

About this clonotype: Since the CDR3 does not end with the conserved phenylalanine or tryptophan, this likely comes from a read error. This chain connects TRBV12-5 to TRBJ1-2; the match to TRBD1 covers 9 bases. The CDR3 runs to 16 residues. From germline, CDR1 is LGHNT and CDR2 FRNRAP. CDR3 loop: CTSGLVLGQGLYGYTL. CDR3 nucleotides: TGTACTAGTGGTTTGGTCTTAGGACAGGGGCTCTATGGCTACACCCTC.

This clonotype was picked up a small number of times. The V and J genes are TRBV4-1 and TRBJ2-1; 10 bases are a match to TRBD1. The germline CDR1 and CDR2 sequences are MGHRA and YSYEKL. The CDR3 has 16 amino acids. The trim removed 1 base at V and 5 bases at J, leaving 5 bases unmatched. The CDR3 bases are TGCGCCAGCAGCCAAGCAGGACAGGGGGGAAACAATGAGCAGTTCTTC. Translation: CASSQAGQGGNNEQFF.

A remark on this clonotype: A read error may produce the germline difference seen at one junction end. The rearrangement links TRBV4-1 to TRBJ2-1; D uncertain. Germline V gives CDR1 MGHRA, CDR2 YSYEKL. The CDR3 has 15 residues. CDR3 DNA: TGTGCCAGCAGCCAAGAGCCCATCTCCTACAATGAGCAGTTCTTC. Its translation is CASSQEPISYNEQFF.

Concerning this clonotype itself: A read error may produce the germline difference seen at one junction end. The CDR3 DNA sequence: TGCGCCAGCACCCTTCGGGAGACCTCCTACAATAAGCAGTTCTTC. Protein: CASTLRETSYNKQFF. V is TRBV4-1 and J is TRBJ2-1, with TRBD2 as a possible D gene (6 bases). Looked up from germline, CDR1 is MGHRA and CDR2 is YSYEKL. The CDR3 is 15 amino acids.

The sample holds one count of this clonotype. A clone one base away is much larger, so this may be a read error. The rearrangement uses TRBV11-2 and TRBJ2-2; tentatively, D is TRBD2 (5 bases). Germline V CDR1 and CDR2: SGHAT, FQNNGV. There are 15 residues in the CDR3. The CDR3: CASSLFWENTWELFF. The CDR3 DNA sequence: TGTGCCAGCAGCTTATTCTGGGAGAACACCTGGGAGCTGTTTTTT.